The rows below give T cell receptor beta chains drawn from one sample of a study of blood T cell repertoires in COVID-19. Data came from immunoSEQ multiplex PCR; TCRdb stores just in-frame clones and leaves some out. The sample records some 150,000 clones, 80% to 90% being singletons. The sample comprised peripheral blood. The origin of the receptors is a woman aged 55-70 years with acute or convalescent COVID-19. The CDR3 runs from the conserved cysteine through the conserved F or W. The D gene is left open where the match is weak. The size of a clone is reported for some rows only, either as once, few or many, or as a class for expanded clones.

>NA|TRBD2|16|TRBJ2-7|TRBV7-2
CASSSLAGGLSYEQYF
TGTGCCAGCAGCTCATTAGCGGGGGGCCTCTCCTACGAGCAGTACTTC
>once|TRBD2|15|TRBJ2-7|TRBV7-6
CASSHTSGGSYEQYF
TGTGCCAGCAGCCATACTAGCGGGGGCTCCTACGAGCAGTACTTC
>NA|TRBD1|16|TRBJ2-4|TRBV19
CASSKRQGALENIQYF
TGTGCCAGTAGTAAAAGACAGGGGGCTTTAGAAAACATTCAGTACTTC
>NA|TRBD1|15|TRBJ1-3|TRBV5-1
CASSTGQGPGNTIYF
TGCGCCAGCAGCACCGGACAGGGCCCTGGAAACACCATATATTTT
>NA|TRBD1|14|TRBJ1-5|TRBV7-2
CASSSDRGPQPQHF
TGTGCCAGCAGCTCGGACAGGGGGCCACAGCCCCAGCATTTT
>NA|NA|15|TRBJ1-1|TRBV5-1
CASSLGRVVNTEAFF
TGCGCCAGCAGCTTGGGGAGGGTCGTGAACACTGAAGCTTTCTTT
>NA|NA|14|TRBJ2-7|TRBV28
CAIVQGGGTYEQYF
TGTGCCATCGTTCAAGGGGGGGGGACCTACGAGCAGTACTTC
>NA|NA|11|TRBJ2-7|TRBV28
CASRRSYEQYF
TGTGCCAGCAGGAGAAGCTACGAGCAGTACTTC
>NA|NA|11|TRBJ1-2|TRBV6-2/TRBV6-3
CASSYLGSYLF
TGTGCCAGCAGTTACCTGGGGAGCTACCTCTTC
>NA|NA|15|TRBJ1-2|TRBV6-5
CASSYRAGRNYGYTF
TGTGCCAGCAGTTACCGTGCAGGTCGTAACTATGGCTACACCTTC
>few|NA|15|TRBJ1-6|TRBV12-2
CASRLSATGGSPLHF
TGTGCAAGTCGCTTATCCGCCACAGGGGGTTCACCCCTCCACTTT
>NA|TRBD1|17|TRBJ2-1|TRBV4-3
CASSQAYPGTGSGEQFF
TGCGCCAGCAGCCAGGCTTATCCCGGGACAGGGTCGGGTGAGCAGTTCTTC
>NA|TRBD1|15|TRBJ1-6|TRBV2
CASGGQGAYNSPLHF
TGTGCCAGCGGTGGACAGGGGGCTTATAATTCACCCCTCCACTTT
>few|NA|18|TRBJ2-3|TRBV11-3
CASSLAQGGTALPDTQYF
TGTGCCAGCAGCTTAGCCCAGGGCGGGACGGCCCTACCAGATACGCAGTATTTT
>NA|TRBD1|13|TRBJ1-2|TRBV2
CASIRDRGLGYTF
TGTGCCAGCATCCGGGACAGGGGGCTTGGCTACACCTTC
>NA|NA|13|TRBJ1-1|TRBV11-1
CASSFTGNTEAFF
TGTGCCAGCAGCTTTACGGGGAACACTGAAGCTTTCTTT
>once|TRBD1|17|TRBJ1-4|TRBV9
CASSVAPGGQGDEKLFF
TGTGCCAGCAGCGTAGCTCCAGGAGGACAGGGTGATGAAAAACTGTTTTTT
>NA|TRBD1|15|TRBJ1-4|TRBV15
CATSRGGTGVEKLFF
TGTGCCACCAGCAGAGGCGGGACAGGGGTTGAAAAACTGTTTTTT
>NA|NA|14|TRBJ2-1|TRBV7-2
CASSLASGGNEQFF
TGTGCCAGCAGCTTAGCTTCGGGTGGCAATGAGCAGTTCTTC
>NA|NA|14|TRBJ1-1|TRBV9
CASSSPRENTEAFF
TGTGCCAGCAGCTCCCCCCGGGAGAACACTGAAGCTTTCTTT
>NA|NA|14|TRBJ1-4|TRBV6-5
CASSTGATNEKLFF
TGTGCCAGCAGTACAGGCGCAACTAATGAAAAACTGTTTTTT
>NA|NA|15|TRBJ1-5|TRBV10-3
CAISEEPYSNQPQHF
TGTGCCATCAGTGAGGAGCCGTATAGCAATCAGCCCCAGCATTTT
>NA|NA|13|TRBJ1-1|TRBV7-3
CASSLVGDTEAFF
TGTGCCAGCAGCCTGGTCGGGGACACTGAAGCTTTCTTT
>NA|TRBD2|15|TRBJ2-3|TRBV28
CASSLTSGGEDTQYF
TGTGCCAGCAGTTTAACTAGCGGGGGGGAAGATACGCAGTATTTT
>NA|NA|11|TRBJ1-2|TRBV3-1/TRBV3-2
CASSHEYGYTF
TGTGCCAGCAGCCATGAGTATGGCTACACCTTC
>once|NA|13|TRBJ1-1|TRBV7-2
CASSPAGNTEAFF
TGTGCCAGCAGCCCTGCCGGGAACACTGAAGCTTTCTTT
>NA|TRBD2|14|TRBJ2-7|TRBV18
CASSPLAGLNEQYF
TGTGCCAGCTCACCACTAGCGGGGTTGAACGAGCAGTACTTC
>NA|NA|15|TRBJ2-7|TRBV5-1
CASSINPGTRGEQYF
TGCGCCAGCAGCATTAACCCTGGGACAAGAGGCGAGCAGTACTTC
>NA|NA|15|TRBJ1-1|TRBV4-1
CASSQGQGADTEAFF
TGCGCCAGCAGCCAAGGACAAGGGGCCGATACTGAAGCTTTCTTT
>few|NA|16|TRBJ2-5|TRBV30
CAWSVWGRVDQETQYF
TGTGCCTGGAGTGTATGGGGCAGGGTCGACCAAGAGACCCAGTACTTC
>NA|NA|13|TRBJ1-1|TRBV19
CASSLGRNTEAFF
TGTGCCAGTAGTCTAGGGAGGAACACTGAAGCTTTCTTT
>NA|TRBD1|15|TRBJ1-5|TRBV28
CASSKPTGMSQPQHF
TGTGCCAGCAGTAAGCCGACAGGGATGAGCCAGCCCCAGCATTTT
>NA|NA|17|TRBJ2-2|TRBV12-5
CASGLANRGFEIGELFF
TGTGCTAGTGGTTTGGCAAACCGGGGTTTCGAGATAGGGGAGCTGTTTTTT
>NA|NA|14|TRBJ1-5|TRBV19
CAIQGSESNQPQHF
TGTGCCATCCAGGGATCGGAAAGCAATCAGCCCCAGCATTTT
>NA|TRBD2|15|TRBJ2-1|TRBV4-3
CASSQEQRGWDEQFF
TGCGCCAGCAGCCAAGAGCAGCGGGGGTGGGATGAGCAGTTCTTC
>NA|NA|16|TRBJ1-2|TRBV4-1
CASSQPTRGITYGYTF
TGCGCCAGCAGCCAGCCAACCAGGGGAATTACCTATGGCTACACCTTC
>NA|TRBD1|15|TRBJ2-3|TRBV19
CASRLDRDGTDTQYF
TGTGCCAGTAGGCTCGACAGGGACGGCACAGATACGCAGTATTTT
>NA|TRBD1|17|TRBJ1-5|TRBV20-1
CSASGRDRGSANQPQHF
TGCAGTGCTAGTGGAAGAGACAGGGGGTCCGCGAATCAGCCCCAGCATTTT
>NA|NA|12|TRBJ2-7|TRBV27
CASSTSWSEQYF
TGTGCCAGCAGTACTTCATGGTCCGAGCAGTACTTC
>NA|TRBD1|15|TRBJ1-5|TRBV18
CASSLTGGDNQPQHF
TGTGCCAGCTCACTCACAGGGGGTGACAATCAGCCCCAGCATTTT
>NA|NA|14|TRBJ2-2|TRBV10-3
CAIRPREDTGELFF
TGTGCCATCAGGCCCCGGGAAGACACCGGGGAGCTGTTTTTT
>NA|NA|14|TRBJ1-6|TRBV27
CASSPTHRVSPLHF
TGTGCCAGCAGTCCGACCCACAGGGTTTCACCCCTCCACTTT
>NA|TRBD1|15|TRBJ1-2|TRBV6-5
CASSYGTGANYGYTF
TGTGCCAGCAGTTACGGGACAGGGGCTAACTATGGCTACACCTTC
>NA|NA|12|TRBJ1-1|TRBV28
CASSSPQVEAFF
TGTGCCAGCAGTTCCCCACAGGTTGAAGCTTTCTTT
>NA|NA|12|TRBJ2-3|TRBV19
CASSLGGDTQYF
TGTGCCAGTAGCCTCGGAGGAGATACGCAGTATTTT
>once|NA|11|TRBJ2-1|TRBV4-1
CASSTGDFQFF
TGCGCCAGCAGCACGGGGGACTTTCAGTTCTTC
>NA|TRBD1|16|TRBJ1-2|TRBV29-1
CSVQYRGQGPNYGYTF
TGCAGCGTTCAATATAGGGGACAGGGGCCTAACTATGGCTACACCTTC
>NA|NA|15|TRBJ1-5|TRBV21-1
CASSKAGRGNQPQHF
TGTGCCAGCAGCAAAGCTGGCAGGGGCAATCAGCCCCAGCATTTT
>NA|NA|15|TRBJ1-3|TRBV18
CASSPPYKTGNTIYF
TGTGCCAGCTCACCACCATATAAAACTGGAAACACCATATATTTT
>NA|TRBD2|17|TRBJ2-3|TRBV30
CAWSLWTSVGRTDTQYF
TGTGCCTGGAGTCTATGGACTAGCGTAGGAAGAACGGATACGCAGTATTTT
>once|NA|16|TRBJ1-2|TRBV6-2/TRBV6-3
CASSPTTERRSYGYTF
TGTGCCAGCAGTCCAACGACAGAGCGTCGGTCATATGGCTACACCTTC
>NA|NA|13|TRBJ2-7|TRBV2
CASSEGRAYEQYF
TGTGCCAGCAGTGAAGGCAGGGCTTACGAGCAGTACTTC
>NA|NA|12|TRBJ2-1|TRBV28
CASSANRNEQFF
TGTGCCAGCAGTGCCAACAGGAATGAGCAGTTCTTC
>once|TRBD1|15|TRBJ1-5|TRBV6-1
CASSDGQANNQPQHF
TGTGCCAGCAGTGACGGACAGGCGAACAATCAGCCCCAGCATTTT
>NA|TRBD2|18|TRBJ2-2|TRBV28
CASSLLVAGGLNTGELFF
TGTGCCAGCAGTTTACTGGTAGCGGGGGGGTTGAACACCGGGGAGCTGTTTTTT
>NA|TRBD1|18|TRBJ1-4|TRBV11-2
CASSLVGGRGRANEKLFF
TGTGCCAGCAGCTTAGTTGGCGGCAGGGGGCGAGCTAATGAAAAACTGTTTTTT
>NA|NA|15|TRBJ1-4|TRBV5-1
CASSPGPGDNEKLFF
TGCGCCAGCAGCCCCGGTCCAGGGGATAATGAAAAACTGTTTTTT